Listed here are 27 T cell receptor beta chains from one sample, sequenced in a study of PD-1 blockade in mismatch repair-deficient tumors. Some clones are missing from TCRdb's copy, which holds only in-frame ones; the method was immunoSEQ multiplex PCR. Of about 110,000 clones in the sample, approximately 80% were seen once. The specimen comprised peripheral blood, sampled just over 59 weeks after starting pembrolizumab. The receptors originated from an adult with mismatch repair-deficient cancer.

The chain has TRBV7-3 and TRBJ2-1; D gene ambiguous. The CDR3 runs 16 residues. The V and J ends lost 0 bases and 3 bases respectively, with 12 bases between them. CDR1 and CDR2 from the germline V gene are SGHTA and FQGTGA. CDR3 DNA: TGTGCCAGCAGCTTAACGGCCGCGTCGGGCTACAATGAGCAGTTCTTC. Amino acids: CASSLTAASGYNEQFF. The full variable domain, completed using reference TRBV7-3 and TRBJ2-1, is GAGVSQTPSNKVTEKGKYVELRCDPISGHTALYWYRQSLGQGPEFLIYFQGTGAADDSGLPNDRFFAVRPEGSVSTLKIQRTERGDSAVYLCASSLTAASGYNEQFFGPGTRLTVL.

The V call is TRBV30, the J call TRBJ2-5, with D unresolved. Looked up from germline, CDR1 is GTSNPN and CDR2 is SVGIG (reference sequence). With 0 bases removed from V and 7 bases from J, the gap between germline ends came to 18 bases. This CDR3 contains 15 residues. This CDR3 reads CAWSVLSTPEGTQYF. The CDR3 DNA sequence: TGTGCCTGGAGTGTACTGTCTACCCCTGAAGGGACCCAGTACTTC.

The CDR3 bases are TGTGCCAGCAGTTACGGACAGGGACGGGATGGCTACACCTTC. The encoded protein is CASSYGQGRDGYTF. The V and J genes are TRBV6-5 and TRBJ1-2; 8 bases fit TRBD1. Germline values: CDR1 MNHEY, CDR2 SVGAGI. V lost 2 bases and J lost 6; bases outside the gene matches: 5. The CDR3 spans 14 residues.

In nucleotides, the CDR3 is TGTGCCAGCAGCACGTTCACCGGGACTAGCGGCACAGATACGCAGTATTTT. Its translation is CASSTFTGTSGTDTQYF. This rearrangement joins TRBV11-2 to TRBJ2-3, with TRBD2 matching over 10 bases. In germline, CDR1 is SGHAT, CDR2 FQNNGV. Germline trimming cut 5 bases from V and 1 base from J; bases unmatched to any gene: 9. The CDR3 is 17 residues long.

The V call is TRBV10-3, the J call TRBJ1-5, with 8 bases aligning to TRBD1. This CDR3 has 14 amino acids. Per the germline V gene, CDR1 is ENHRY and CDR2 is SYGVKD. V shed 10 bases, J shed 3 bases, and the junction held 8 bases outside the gene matches. The CDR3 sequence: CATDRDPTNQPQHF. The DNA of the CDR3 is TGTGCCACGGACAGGGACCCCACCAATCAGCCCCAGCATTTT.

V is TRBV2 and J is TRBJ1-2; D is unclear. Trimming stripped 7 bases from V and 7 bases from J, with 10 bases between. This CDR3 comprises 11 residues. Germline-derived CDR1 and CDR2 are SNHLY and FYNNEI. The CDR3 DNA is TGTGCCAGCATCCCCTTGAGTGGCTACACCTTC. Amino acid sequence: CASIPLSGYTF. Looking up the rest from reference TRBV2 and TRBJ1-2 gives the full variable domain: EPEVTQTPSHQVTQMGQEVILRCVPISNHLYFYWYRQILGQKVEFLVSFYNNEISEKSEIFDDQFSVERPDGSNFTLKIRSTKLEDSAMYFCASIPLSGYTFGSGTRLTVV.

The chain has TRBV29-1 and TRBJ1-1; 8 bases line up with TRBD1. Germline trimming cut 5 bases from V and 4 bases from J; bases unmatched to any gene: 6. CDR1 is SQVTM and CDR2 is ANQGSEA in the germline V gene. There are 13 residues in the CDR3. The CDR3 loop is CSVLTGAGTEAFF. CDR3 in DNA: TGCAGCGTTCTGACAGGGGCGGGCACTGAAGCTTTCTTT.

The rearrangement links TRBV27 to TRBJ1-4; D gene ambiguous. The CDR3 runs to 15 residues. V was cut by 5 bases and J by 8 bases, with 18 bases left in between. Germline V gene sequence: CDR1 MNHEY, CDR2 SMNVEV (reference sequence). CDR3 sequence reads: CASSPSGETGEKLFF. CDR3 nucleotide sequence: TGTGCCAGCAGTCCTAGTGGGGAAACGGGCGAAAAACTGTTTTTT.

The chain combines TRBV11-1 with TRBJ2-2; D gene uncertain. The length of the CDR3 is 13 residues. Per germline, CDR1 SGHAT and CDR2 FQDESV (reference sequence). Trimming took off 4 bases at V and 4 bases at J, with 7 bases between the two ends. Written as DNA, the CDR3 is TGTGCCAGCAGCTCCACATCCACCGGGGAGCTGTTTTTT. Translating it yields CASSSTSTGELFF.

This clone appeared a few times. The chain is built from TRBV25-1 and TRBJ2-2; D uncertain. The CDR3 extends over 11 amino acids. Germline V gene lookup returns CDR1 MGHDK and CDR2 SYGVNS. V was pared by 6 bases and J by 7 bases, with 6 bases between. CDR3 amino acids: CASRLGGELFF. CDR3 sequence (DNA): TGTGCCAGCAGACTCGGCGGGGAGCTGTTTTTT.

A remark on this clone: No DNA is shown, since the ends of the CDR3 on it are uncertain; the CDR3 is the one TCRdb lists. CDR3 residues: CASSTSFGTGGSGNQPQHF. V usage is TRBV28 and J usage is TRBJ1-5; TRBD1, the D gene given by the table, was not confirmed from the DNA. Germline CDR1 MDHEN, CDR2 SYDVKM. The CDR3 is made up of 19 amino acids, end residues included.

This chain uses TRBV2 with TRBJ1-1, with D possibly TRBD1 on 5 matching bases. V shed 2 bases and J shed 1 base, with 8 bases lying between them. Germline assignment: CDR1 SNHLY and CDR2 FYNNEI. The length of the CDR3 is 14 residues. CDR3 sequence: CASSERGGNTEAFF. The DNA of the CDR3 is TGTGCCAGCAGTGAAAGGGGAGGGAACACTGAAGCTTTCTTT.

CDR3 residues: CASSLLGGQAEAFF. The CDR3 bases are TGTGCCAGCAGTTTACTCGGGGGGCAGGCTGAAGCTTTCTTT. V and J are TRBV28 and TRBJ1-1, with a tentative D call TRBD1 (6 bases). Germline CDR1 MDHEN, CDR2 SYDVKM. Trimming took 2 bases from V and 6 from J, leaving 13 bases between them. The CDR3 contains 14 residues.

The chain couples TRBV7-2 to TRBJ2-1, with 7 nucleotides matching TRBD2. With V trimmed by 0 bases and J by 9 bases, 11 bases remained unmatched. The germline V gene has CDR1 SGHTA and CDR2 FQGNSA. The CDR3 covers 16 residues. The CDR3 DNA sequence: TGTGCCAGCAGCTTAGCGTCCGGGACTATAGAGGGTGAGCAGTTCTTC. Its protein product is CASSLASGTIEGEQFF.

This clone was detected once. The rearrangement uses TRBV7-2 and TRBJ2-5; no clear D gene. From germline, CDR1 is SGHTA and CDR2 FQGNSA. V was trimmed by 5 bases and J by 2 bases, leaving 9 bases between them. The CDR3 consists of 13 residues. CDR3 in DNA: TGTGCCAGCAGCCGCTCCCCTCAAGAGACCCAGTACTTC. Translating it yields CASSRSPQETQYF.

V is TRBV28 and J is TRBJ1-2; 7 bases map to TRBD1. Trimming cost V 2 bases and J 8 bases; bases outside gene matches: 8. The germline V gene has CDR1 MDHEN and CDR2 SYDVKM. This CDR3 has 14 amino acids. As DNA, the CDR3 is TGTGCCAGCAGTTTAACCAGGGGGACTCGCGGCTACACCTTC. Amino acids: CASSLTRGTRGYTF.

This clone was detected only a few times. The rearrangement joins TRBV11-2 to TRBJ2-1; TRBD2 agrees at 10 bases. CDR1 is SGHAT, CDR2 FQNNGV, per germline. Trimming at V came to 6 bases and at J to 4 bases, leaving 9 bases not matched to a gene. The CDR3 is 16 residues long. CDR3 protein: CASRRLLAGRYNEQFF. DNA of the CDR3: TGTGCCAGCAGGCGATTACTAGCGGGAAGATACAATGAGCAGTTCTTC.

The sample holds one count of this clone. V usage is TRBV7-3 and J usage is TRBJ2-6; unclear D gene. The germline gives CDR1 SGHTA, CDR2 FQGTGA. Trimming removed 5 bases at V and 0 bases at J, with 2 bases between. The length of the CDR3 is 13 residues. The CDR3 reads CASSPSGANVLTF. CDR3 DNA: TGTGCCAGCAGCCCCTCTGGGGCCAACGTCCTGACTTTC.

V usage is TRBV7-9 and J usage is TRBJ1-3, with TRBD1 identical over 10 bases. The CDR3 covers 18 residues. The junction had 22 bases not matched to a gene; V was cut back by 10 bases and J by 7 bases. Germline V lookup: CDR1 SEHNR, CDR2 FQNEAQ (reference sequence). The CDR3 spells CATKGGTGASRSSNTIYF. The CDR3 DNA is TGTGCCACCAAAGGGGGGACAGGGGCCTCGCGGAGTTCGAACACCATATATTTT.

This chain's CDR3 is CASSELLAGEETQYF. The CDR3 DNA reads TGCGCCAGCAGTGAGTTACTAGCGGGAGAAGAGACCCAGTACTTC. This chain links TRBV10-2 with TRBJ2-5, with 11 bases that match TRBD2. Losses at the gene ends were 1 base for V and 3 bases for J; bases not matched to a gene: 1. This CDR3 region has 15 residues. Germline CDR1 reads WSHSY; CDR2 reads SAAADI.

The genes are TRBV27 and TRBJ2-3, with 12 bases fitting TRBD2. The germline V gene encodes CDR1 MNHEY and CDR2 SMNVEV (reference sequence). V trimming: 6 bases; J trimming: 2 bases; junction bases outside the gene matches: 12. The CDR3 has 18 residues. The CDR3 sequence is CASSSWGLAGTDTDTQYF. In DNA form, the CDR3 reads TGTGCCAGCAGCTCGTGGGGACTAGCGGGCACCGACACAGATACGCAGTATTTT.

The rearrangement uses TRBV5-5 and TRBJ1-5; D remains ambiguous. The V gene's germline CDR1 is SGHKS and CDR2 YYEKEE (reference sequence). The CDR3 is 13 amino acids. V lost 3 bases to trimming and J lost 3 bases, with 7 bases between them. CDR3 protein: CASSSNFNQPQHF. The CDR3 DNA reads as TGTGCCAGCAGCTCCAACTTCAATCAGCCCCAGCATTTT.

Notes on this clone: One junction end disagrees with the germline gene, perhaps due to a read error. The chain employs TRBV6-6 and TRBJ2-1; 9 positions match TRBD2. The germline V gene encodes CDR1 MNHNY and CDR2 SVGAGI (reference sequence). The CDR3 consists of 13 residues. In DNA form, the CDR3 reads TGTGCCAGCAGCCAACTCGTAGCGGGAGCCCCGGTCTTC. Protein product: CASSQLVAGAPVF.

The gene calls are TRBV28 and TRBJ1-2; 8 bases match TRBD1. Trimming removed 4 bases from V and 4 bases from J; junction bases left unmatched: 8. This CDR3 has 15 residues. CDR1 MDHEN and CDR2 SYDVKM come from the germline V gene. This chain's CDR3 is CASSSPTGVSYGYTF. Written as DNA, the CDR3 is TGTGCCAGCAGTTCCCCGACAGGGGTGAGCTATGGCTACACCTTC.

This rearrangement joins TRBV7-9 to TRBJ2-3, with 9 bases identical to TRBD2. Germline CDR1 and CDR2: SEHNR and FQNEAQ (reference sequence). V shed 4 bases and J 0 bases; nucleotides not matched to a gene: 14. The CDR3 is made up of 19 amino acids. The CDR3 DNA reads as TGTGCCAGCAGCTCCGTGGTTAGCGGGAGAGGGGGAAGCACAGATACGCAGTATTTT. Translated, it gives CASSSVVSGRGGSTDTQYF.

The V call is TRBV5-4, the J call TRBJ2-2; 7 positions match TRBD2. V shed 4 bases, J shed 2 bases, and the junction held 11 bases outside the gene matches. This CDR3 is 17 amino acids long. CDR1 is SGHNT, CDR2 YYREEE, per germline (reference sequence). In DNA, the CDR3 is TGTGCCAGCAGCAACCCATCCAGGGACTACAACACCGGGGAGCTGTTTTTT. Its protein product is CASSNPSRDYNTGELFF.

The J gene is TRBJ1-2, the V gene TRBV27; a possible D gene is TRBD1 (5 bases). Germline lookup yields CDR1 MNHEY and CDR2 SMNVEV (reference sequence). V was clipped by 1 base and J by 2 bases, with 17 bases between them. CDR3 size: 17 residues. DNA for the CDR3: TGTGCCAGCAGTTTATTTTTTGGGGCGGGGAACAACTATGGCTACACCTTC. It specifies CASSLFFGAGNNYGYTF.